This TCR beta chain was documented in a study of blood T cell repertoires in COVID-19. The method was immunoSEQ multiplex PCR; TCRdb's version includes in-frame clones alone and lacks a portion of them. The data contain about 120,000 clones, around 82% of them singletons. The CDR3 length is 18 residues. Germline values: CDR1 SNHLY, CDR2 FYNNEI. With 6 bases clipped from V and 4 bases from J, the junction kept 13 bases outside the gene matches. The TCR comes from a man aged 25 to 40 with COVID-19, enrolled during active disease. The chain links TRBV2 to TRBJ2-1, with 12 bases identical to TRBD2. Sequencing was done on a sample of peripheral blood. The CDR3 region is CASRGLIQGTSGYNEQFF. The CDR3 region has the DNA TGTGCCAGCAGGGGTTTAATACAGGGGACTAGCGGGTACAATGAGCAGTTCTTC.